Given below is one TCR beta chain in context. Its antigen remains unknown. This sample's time point: 20-29 weeks after completion of therapy. The trim removed 5 bases at V and 4 bases at J, leaving 6 bases unmatched. The length of the CDR3 is 14 residues. Germline lookup yields CDR1 SEHNR and CDR2 FQNEAQ (reference sequence). This record belongs to a study of T cell therapy after organ transplantation. Study at large: Across 2 to 6 intravenous infusions, patients got a median of 1.92 x 10^8 CMV-specific T cells. 20 to 29 weeks after therapy completion, long-term post-therapy blood was collected.

Clones were sequenced by immunoSEQ multiplex PCR, and TCRdb holds only the in-frame ones, with some missing. This sample has tens of thousands of clones, with roughly 84% found just once. The TCR was taken from a human patient who had received a solid organ transplant and had CMV disease. A subset of T cells may come from the graft donor. The sample in question was CD8+ T cells from blood, obtained after autologous CMV-specific T cell therapy. V gene TRBV7-9 combines with J gene TRBJ2-7; 9 nucleotides align to TRBD1. CDR3 in DNA: TGTGCCAGCAGCCCGTGGGACAGGGTATACGAGCAGTACTTC. Translated: CASSPWDRVYEQYF.